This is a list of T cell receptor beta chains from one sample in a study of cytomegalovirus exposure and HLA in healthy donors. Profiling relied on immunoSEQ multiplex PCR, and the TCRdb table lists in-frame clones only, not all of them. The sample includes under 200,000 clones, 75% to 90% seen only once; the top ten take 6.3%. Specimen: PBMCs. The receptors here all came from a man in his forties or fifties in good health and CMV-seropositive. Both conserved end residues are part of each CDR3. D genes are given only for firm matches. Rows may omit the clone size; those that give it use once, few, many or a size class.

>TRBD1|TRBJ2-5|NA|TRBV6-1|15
TGTGCCAGCAGTGGGCTGACAGGGGGGAAAGAGACCCAGTACTTC
CASSGLTGGKETQYF
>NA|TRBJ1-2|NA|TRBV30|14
TGTGCCTGGAGTGGTGGGGGGTTAAGCTATGGCTACACCTTC
CAWSGGGLSYGYTF
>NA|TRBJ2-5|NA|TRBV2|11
TGTGCCAGCGCGGTCCAAGAGACCCAGTACTTC
CASAVQETQYF
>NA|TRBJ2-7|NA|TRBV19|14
TGTGCCAGTAGTATAGATCCGCACGGGAGCGAGCAGTACTTC
CASSIDPHGSEQYF
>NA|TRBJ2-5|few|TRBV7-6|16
TGTGCCAGCAGCCCGATATCGACAGGGACTCAAGAGACCCAGTACTTC
CASSPISTGTQETQYF
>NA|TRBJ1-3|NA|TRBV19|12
TGTGCCAGCTTGAGCTCTGGAAACACCATATATTTT
CASLSSGNTIYF
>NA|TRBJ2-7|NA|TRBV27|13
TGTGCCACCTTGGGGGCAGGCTCCTACGAGCAGTACTTC
CATLGAGSYEQYF
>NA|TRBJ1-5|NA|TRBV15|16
TGTGCCACCAGCAGAAGTTCAGACAGCGCGATTCAGCCCCAGCATTTT
CATSRSSDSAIQPQHF
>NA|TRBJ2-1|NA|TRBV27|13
TGTGCCAGCAGTTTAACGCGTTACAATGAGCAGTTCTTC
CASSLTRYNEQFF
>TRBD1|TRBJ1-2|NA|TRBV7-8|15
TGTGCCAGCAGCCCAGGAGGGACAGGGGACTATGGCTACACCTTC
CASSPGGTGDYGYTF
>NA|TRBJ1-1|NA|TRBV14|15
TGTGCCAGCAGCCAAGAACCAGGCCCTTACACTGAAGCTTTCTTT
CASSQEPGPYTEAFF
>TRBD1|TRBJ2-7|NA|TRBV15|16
TGTGCCACCAGCAGACGCGTGGGGACAGGGGTTCGCGAGCAGTACTTC
CATSRRVGTGVREQYF
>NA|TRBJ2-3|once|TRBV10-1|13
TGCGCCAGCAGTGATCACGGGGGAGATACGCAGTATTTT
CASSDHGGDTQYF
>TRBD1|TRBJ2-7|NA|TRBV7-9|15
TGTGCCAGCAGCCCCCCCGGGCGGACAGGGTACGAGCAGTACTTC
CASSPPGRTGYEQYF
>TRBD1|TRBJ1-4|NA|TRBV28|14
TGTGCCAGCAGTCAGACAGGGAAGAGTGAAAAACTGTTTTTT
CASSQTGKSEKLFF
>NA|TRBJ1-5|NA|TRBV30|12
TGTGCCTGGAGCCTACAGTGGCAGCCCCAGCATTTT
CAWSLQWQPQHF
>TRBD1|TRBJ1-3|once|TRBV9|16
TGTGCCAGCAGCGCCGGACAGGGGATGGGCGGAAACACCATATATTTT
CASSAGQGMGGNTIYF
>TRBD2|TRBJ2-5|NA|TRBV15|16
TGTGCCACCAGCAGAGATCAAGGCGGGGGAAAACAGACCCAGTACTTC
CATSRDQGGGKQTQYF
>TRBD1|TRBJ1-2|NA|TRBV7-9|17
TGTGCCAGCAGCTTGACCGGGACAGGGGGGTTTAACTATGGCTACACCTTC
CASSLTGTGGFNYGYTF
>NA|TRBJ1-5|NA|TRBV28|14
TGTGCCAGCAGTTCTTTCGGGATCAATCAGCCCCAGCATTTT
CASSSFGINQPQHF
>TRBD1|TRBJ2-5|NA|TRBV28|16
TGTGCCAGCAGTTTAAGAGGGACAGGGGGCACGGAGACCCAGTACTTC
CASSLRGTGGTETQYF
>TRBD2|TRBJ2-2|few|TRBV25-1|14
TGTGCCAGCGGGACTAGCGGGGACACCGGGGAGCTGTTTTTT
CASGTSGDTGELFF
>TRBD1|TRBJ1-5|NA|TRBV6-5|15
TGTGCCAGCAGTGGCGGGACAGGGGAGGACCAGCCCCAGCATTTT
CASSGGTGEDQPQHF
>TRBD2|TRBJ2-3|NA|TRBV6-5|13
TGTGCCAGCAAAGGGACTAGTTTTCATACGCAGTATTTT
CASKGTSFHTQYF
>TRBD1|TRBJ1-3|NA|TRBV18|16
TGTGCCAGCTCCCCCGGGACAGGGGAGGCTGGAAACACCATATATTTT
CASSPGTGEAGNTIYF
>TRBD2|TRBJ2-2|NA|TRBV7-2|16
TGTGCCAGCAGCTCTACTAGCGGGACCCTCGCCGGGGAGCTGTTTTTT
CASSSTSGTLAGELFF
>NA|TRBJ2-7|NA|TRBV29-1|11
TGCAGCGTTGCGGAGAACTACGAGCAGTACTTC
CSVAENYEQYF
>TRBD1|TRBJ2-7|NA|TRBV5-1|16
TGCGCCAGCAGCTCGACCGGGACAGGGCTCCCCTACGAGCAGTACTTC
CASSSTGTGLPYEQYF
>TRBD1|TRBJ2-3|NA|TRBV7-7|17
TGTGCTAGCAGCTTAACAGTCCCGGGACAGGGCAGTGATACGCAGTATTTT
CASSLTVPGQGSDTQYF
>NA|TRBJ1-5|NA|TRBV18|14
TGTGCCAGCTCACCCCAGGATAGCAATCAGCCCCAGCATTTT
CASSPQDSNQPQHF
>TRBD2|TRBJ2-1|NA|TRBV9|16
TGTGCCAGCAGCCCCGGGGGGACCAGCTCCTACAATGAGCAGTTCTTC
CASSPGGTSSYNEQFF
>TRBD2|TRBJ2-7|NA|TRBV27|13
TGTGCCAGCGCGGGACTAGCGGACTCCGAGCAGTACTTC
CASAGLADSEQYF
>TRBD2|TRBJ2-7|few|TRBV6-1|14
TGTGCCAGCAGTGAAGGGCGGGGGGGGTACGAGCAGTACTTC
CASSEGRGGYEQYF
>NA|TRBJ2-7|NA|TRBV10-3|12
TGTGCCATCAGGGGGGCAGGGGTCGAGCAGTACTTC
CAIRGAGVEQYF
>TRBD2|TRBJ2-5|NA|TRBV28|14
TGTGCCAGCTCTATTGGGGGGGTATGGGAGACCCAGTACTTC
CASSIGGVWETQYF
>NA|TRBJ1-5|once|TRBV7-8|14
TGTGCCAGCAGCTTAGACTCTGGAGGTCAGCCCCAGCATTTT
CASSLDSGGQPQHF
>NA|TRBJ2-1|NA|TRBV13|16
TGTGCCAGCAGCTTAGGCCGGAGGGACTCCTACAATGAGCAGTTCTTC
CASSLGRRDSYNEQFF
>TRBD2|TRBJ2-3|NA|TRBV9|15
TGTGCCAGCAGCTTCATCGGGGGGTTCACAGATACGCAGTATTTT
CASSFIGGFTDTQYF
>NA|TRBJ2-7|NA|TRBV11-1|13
TGTGCCAGCAGCCGGACAGAGACCTACGAGCAGTACTTC
CASSRTETYEQYF
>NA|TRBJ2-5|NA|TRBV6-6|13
TGTGCCAGCAGCCCGTCCAGCGAGGGGACCCAGTACTTC
CASSPSSEGTQYF
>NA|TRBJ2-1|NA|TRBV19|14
TGTGCCAGTAGTATAGGGGGGGCCTACAATGAGCAGTTCTTC
CASSIGGAYNEQFF
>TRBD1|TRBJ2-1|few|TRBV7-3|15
TGTGCCAGCAGCTTCCCGGGACAGGGGTTAAATGAGCAGTTCTTC
CASSFPGQGLNEQFF
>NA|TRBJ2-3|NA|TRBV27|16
TGTGCCAGCAGTTTAAGCCCAGGGCCCCACACAGATACGCAGTATTTT
CASSLSPGPHTDTQYF
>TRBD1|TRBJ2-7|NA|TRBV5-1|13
TGCGCCAGCAGCTGGACAGGGGCCTACGAGCAGTACTTC
CASSWTGAYEQYF
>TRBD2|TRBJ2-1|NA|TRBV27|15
TGTGCCAGCAGCCCCCTCGACGCTAGCGGGGGCAAGCAGTTCTTC
CASSPLDASGGKQFF
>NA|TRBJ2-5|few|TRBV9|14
TGTGCCAGCAGCAGTCACGACTCCAAGCAGACCCAGTACTTC
CASSSHDSKQTQYF
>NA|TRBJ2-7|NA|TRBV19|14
TGTGCCAGTAGTATGGAGGCAGTAGCGCGGGAGCAGTACTTC
CASSMEAVAREQYF
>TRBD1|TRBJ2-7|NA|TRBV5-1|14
TGCGCCAGCGCCCGGACAGGTGCATCCTACGAGCAGTACTTC
CASARTGASYEQYF
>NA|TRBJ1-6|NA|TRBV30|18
TGTGCCTGGAGTCACCAACCGGGACAAGGATTTTATAATTCACCCCTCCACTTT
CAWSHQPGQGFYNSPLHF
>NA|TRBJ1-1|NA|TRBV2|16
TGTGCCAGCAGAGCCTGGGGGGATCGGGGCATGGCTGAAGCTTTCTTT
CASRAWGDRGMAEAFF
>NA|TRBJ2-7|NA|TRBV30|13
TGTGCCTGGAGTGCCGGGGTCCTGCTTGAGCAGTACTTC
CAWSAGVLLEQYF
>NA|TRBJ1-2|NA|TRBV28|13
TGTGCCAGCATAGCTGGGTCTAACTATGGCTACACCTTC
CASIAGSNYGYTF
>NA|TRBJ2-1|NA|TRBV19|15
TGTGCCAGTACCATGGGTGGGACTCCGACGGATGAGCAGTTCTTC
CASTMGGTPTDEQFF
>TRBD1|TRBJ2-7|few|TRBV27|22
TGTGCCAGCAGTTTGCAACCCGTTCCCCGGGTTGTACGACAGGGTTCCGTGCACGAGCAGTACTTC
CASSLQPVPRVVRQGSVHEQYF